The rows below give T cell receptor beta chains drawn from one sample of a study of CD8+ T cells in alopecia areata. The repertoire was sequenced with immunoSEQ multiplex PCR; TCRdb's copy has only in-frame clones and lacks some. The data show 150,000 to 200,000 clones, with less than 70% seen just once and 1.3% held by the top ten. This material consisted of CD4+ T cells sorted from blood, taken at week 49, from a patient treated with tofacitinib. These receptor sequences come from a human donor with alopecia areata. CDR3s include the opening cysteine and the closing phenylalanine or tryptophan. A D gene is named only where the DNA matches it firmly. Clone size is given for some rows only: seen once, a few or many times, or a class if the clone is expanded.

V: TRBV29-1
D: .
size: .
J: TRBJ1-2
CDR3: CSVGSPLSGGYTF
DNA: TGCAGCGTGGGAAGCCCGTTAAGTGGTGGCTACACCTTC

V: TRBV5-6
D: .
size: few
J: TRBJ1-2
CDR3: CASSLNGGGEGYTF
DNA: TGTGCCAGCAGCTTGAACGGGGGTGGAGAGGGCTACACCTTC

V: TRBV15
D: .
size: once
J: TRBJ1-4
CDR3: CATSRDQRSKLFF
DNA: TGTGCCACCAGCAGAGATCAGCGCTCCAAACTGTTTTTT

V: TRBV2
D: .
size: few
J: TRBJ2-1
CDR3: CASSESQGNEQFF
DNA: TGTGCCAGCAGTGAAAGTCAAGGAAATGAGCAGTTCTTC

V: TRBV30
D: .
size: .
J: TRBJ1-5
CDR3: CAWSIGSGIQPQHF
DNA: TGTGCCTGGAGTATAGGGTCAGGGATTCAGCCCCAGCATTTT

V: TRBV25-1
D: .
size: .
J: TRBJ2-2
CDR3: CASSGPTSLSTGELFF
DNA: TGTGCCAGCAGTGGACCCACTAGCCTGAGCACCGGGGAGCTGTTTTTT

V: TRBV9
D: .
size: few
J: TRBJ1-1
CDR3: CASSPRRGTEAFF
DNA: TGTGCCAGCAGCCCACGGCGGGGAACTGAAGCTTTCTTT

V: TRBV28
D: TRBD1
size: few
J: TRBJ1-2
CDR3: CASSPPGQTPYGYTF
DNA: TGTGCCAGCAGTCCGCCGGGACAGACTCCTTATGGCTACACCTTC

V: TRBV15
D: TRBD1
size: few
J: TRBJ1-1
CDR3: CATSRQGVFREAFF
DNA: TGTGCCACCAGCAGACAGGGGGTTTTCAGGGAAGCTTTCTTT

V: TRBV6-6
D: TRBD2
size: .
J: TRBJ2-3
CDR3: CASGLANTDTQYF
DNA: TGTGCCAGCGGACTAGCGAACACAGATACGCAGTATTTT

V: TRBV29-1
D: TRBD2
size: .
J: TRBJ2-3
CDR3: CSVREVSTDTQYF
DNA: TGCAGCGTTCGGGAGGTTAGCACAGATACGCAGTATTTT

V: TRBV20-1
D: .
size: .
J: TRBJ1-5
CDR3: CSAGSNQPQHF
DNA: TGCAGTGCAGGGAGCAATCAGCCCCAGCATTTT

V: TRBV9
D: TRBD2
size: .
J: TRBJ2-1
CDR3: CASSVGIAGALYNEQFF
DNA: TGTGCCAGCAGCGTAGGTATAGCGGGGGCTTTGTACAATGAGCAGTTCTTC

V: TRBV15
D: .
size: .
J: TRBJ1-6
CDR3: CATSSSRGNNSPLHF
DNA: TGTGCCACCAGCAGCTCGCGGGGAAATAATTCACCCCTCCACTTT

V: TRBV10-2
D: .
size: .
J: TRBJ2-1
CDR3: CASSDPPRGGDNEQFF
DNA: TGCGCCAGCAGTGACCCTCCTAGAGGGGGGGACAATGAGCAGTTCTTC

V: TRBV25-1
D: .
size: .
J: TRBJ2-3
CDR3: CASSEGALGDTQYF
DNA: TGTGCCAGCAGTGAAGGGGCCCTCGGAGATACGCAGTATTTT

V: TRBV10-2
D: .
size: .
J: TRBJ2-7
CDR3: CASSGFNRAEQYF
DNA: TGCGCCAGCAGTGGATTTAACAGGGCCGAGCAGTACTTC

V: TRBV2
D: TRBD2
size: few
J: TRBJ2-7
CDR3: CASSTGLAGPLEQYF
DNA: TGTGCCAGCAGTACGGGACTAGCGGGGCCCCTTGAGCAGTACTTC

V: TRBV2
D: .
size: .
J: TRBJ2-3
CDR3: CASTRDTDTQYF
DNA: TGTGCCAGCACCCGGGACACAGATACGCAGTATTTT

V: TRBV11-2
D: TRBD2
size: .
J: TRBJ2-3
CDR3: CASSLTSGVFTDTQYF
DNA: TGTGCCAGCAGCTTGACTAGCGGGGTGTTCACAGATACGCAGTATTTT

V: TRBV18
D: TRBD1
size: .
J: TRBJ2-7
CDR3: CASSPIVGQGYYEQYF
DNA: TGTGCCAGCTCACCAATCGTAGGACAGGGGTACTACGAGCAGTACTTC

V: TRBV5-1
D: .
size: .
J: TRBJ1-4
CDR3: CASSSTGANEKLFF
DNA: TGCGCCAGCAGCTCTACTGGGGCTAATGAAAAACTGTTTTTT

V: TRBV30
D: TRBD1
size: .
J: TRBJ1-6
CDR3: CAWSTGVDSPLHF
DNA: TGTGCCTGGAGTACAGGGGTGGATTCACCCCTCCACTTT

V: TRBV29-1
D: TRBD1
size: .
J: TRBJ1-1
CDR3: CSVVGQANTEAFF
DNA: TGCAGCGTTGTGGGACAGGCTAACACTGAAGCTTTCTTT

V: TRBV5-1
D: TRBD2
size: few
J: TRBJ2-1
CDR3: CASSWTSGANNEQFF
DNA: TGCGCCAGCAGCTGGACTAGCGGGGCGAACAATGAGCAGTTCTTC

V: TRBV25-1
D: .
size: .
J: TRBJ2-3
CDR3: CASSAGVVRTDTQYF
DNA: TGTGCCAGCAGTGCAGGGGTTGTCCGCACAGATACGCAGTATTTT

V: TRBV29-1
D: .
size: .
J: TRBJ2-3
CDR3: CSVGGVVTDTQYF
DNA: TGCAGCGTTGGTGGGGTGGTGACAGATACGCAGTATTTT

V: TRBV6-5
D: .
size: once
J: TRBJ1-1
CDR3: CASRTTGLNTEAFF
DNA: TGTGCCAGCAGAACAACAGGCCTGAACACTGAAGCTTTCTTT

V: TRBV2
D: .
size: .
J: TRBJ1-5
CDR3: CASTADVNQPQHF
DNA: TGTGCCAGCACCGCGGACGTCAATCAGCCCCAGCATTTT

V: TRBV7-9
D: TRBD2
size: .
J: TRBJ2-7
CDR3: CASSSSGEREQYF
DNA: TGTGCCAGCAGCTCTAGCGGGGAGAGGGAGCAGTACTTC

V: TRBV5-1
D: TRBD1
size: .
J: TRBJ1-4
CDR3: CASSLETGNEKLFF
DNA: TGCGCCAGCAGCTTGGAGACAGGGAATGAAAAACTGTTTTTT

V: TRBV27
D: TRBD2
size: .
J: TRBJ2-1
CDR3: CASSTLATYNEQFF
DNA: TGTGCCAGCAGTACACTAGCGACCTACAATGAGCAGTTCTTC

V: TRBV30
D: .
size: .
J: TRBJ1-1
CDR3: CAWSVPGNTEAFF
DNA: TGTGCCTGGAGTGTACCCGGGAACACTGAAGCTTTCTTT

V: TRBV29-1
D: TRBD1
size: .
J: TRBJ2-7
CDR3: CSVVSPPGGYEQYF
DNA: TGCAGCGTTGTGAGTCCGCCAGGGGGCTACGAGCAGTACTTC

V: TRBV5-6
D: TRBD1
size: .
J: TRBJ1-1
CDR3: CASSWRDRANTEAFF
DNA: TGTGCCAGCAGCTGGAGGGACAGAGCGAACACTGAAGCTTTCTTT

V: TRBV6-1
D: .
size: .
J: TRBJ2-7
CDR3: CASSETSSYEQYF
DNA: TGTGCCAGCAGTGAGACGAGCTCCTACGAGCAGTACTTC

V: TRBV5-6
D: .
size: .
J: TRBJ2-1
CDR3: CASSLRAVSSYNEQFF
DNA: TGTGCCAGCAGCTTGCGCGCAGTTAGCTCCTACAATGAGCAGTTCTTC

V: TRBV19
D: .
size: once
J: TRBJ1-2
CDR3: CASSIPGPGNGYTF
DNA: TGTGCCAGTAGTATCCCGGGACCAGGCAATGGCTACACCTTC

V: TRBV2
D: TRBD1
size: once
J: TRBJ1-3
CDR3: CASSVDRVSGNTIYF
DNA: TGTGCCAGCAGCGTTGACAGGGTCTCTGGAAACACCATATATTTT

V: TRBV5-1
D: .
size: .
J: TRBJ2-2
CDR3: CASSLEVFTGELFF
DNA: TGCGCCAGCAGCTTGGAAGTATTCACCGGGGAGCTGTTTTTT

V: TRBV29-1
D: .
size: .
J: TRBJ1-2
CDR3: CSVLVGGDYGYTF
DNA: TGCAGCGTTTTGGTCGGCGGAGACTATGGCTACACCTTC

V: TRBV7-8
D: .
size: .
J: TRBJ2-1
CDR3: CASSSPGVYEQFF
DNA: TGTGCCAGCAGCTCCCCCGGGGTGTATGAGCAGTTCTTC

V: TRBV19
D: .
size: few
J: TRBJ1-1
CDR3: CASSIGGWNTEAFF
DNA: TGTGCCAGTAGTATCGGGGGCTGGAACACTGAAGCTTTCTTT

V: TRBV29-1
D: .
size: .
J: TRBJ2-7
CDR3: CSAEIGGSYEQYF
DNA: TGCAGCGCTGAAATAGGGGGTTCCTACGAGCAGTACTTC

V: TRBV29-1
D: .
size: .
J: TRBJ1-1
CDR3: CSVAMTRNTEAFF
DNA: TGCAGCGTTGCGATGACTAGGAACACTGAAGCTTTCTTT

V: TRBV29-1
D: .
size: .
J: TRBJ2-3
CDR3: CSVGKGGTDTQYF
DNA: TGCAGCGTTGGGAAGGGGGGCACAGATACGCAGTATTTT

V: TRBV6-5
D: .
size: once
J: TRBJ1-6
CDR3: CASSFWGSPLHF
DNA: TGTGCCAGCAGTTTCTGGGGTTCTCCCCTCCACTTT

V: TRBV4-3
D: .
size: .
J: TRBJ2-5
CDR3: CASSQDPISGKTQYF
DNA: TGCGCCAGCAGCCAAGATCCGATCTCAGGGAAGACCCAGTACTTC

V: TRBV7-2
D: .
size: .
J: TRBJ1-5
CDR3: CASSSGRAPNQPQHF
DNA: TGTGCCAGCAGCTCCGGGAGAGCCCCAAATCAGCCCCAGCATTTT

V: TRBV29-1
D: .
size: .
J: TRBJ1-2
CDR3: CSVENPGRAYGYTF
DNA: TGCAGCGTTGAAAATCCAGGCCGAGCATATGGCTACACCTTC

V: TRBV18
D: .
size: .
J: TRBJ2-7
CDR3: CASSPGGSSYEQYF
DNA: TGTGCCAGCTCACCAGGAGGCAGTTCCTACGAGCAGTACTTC